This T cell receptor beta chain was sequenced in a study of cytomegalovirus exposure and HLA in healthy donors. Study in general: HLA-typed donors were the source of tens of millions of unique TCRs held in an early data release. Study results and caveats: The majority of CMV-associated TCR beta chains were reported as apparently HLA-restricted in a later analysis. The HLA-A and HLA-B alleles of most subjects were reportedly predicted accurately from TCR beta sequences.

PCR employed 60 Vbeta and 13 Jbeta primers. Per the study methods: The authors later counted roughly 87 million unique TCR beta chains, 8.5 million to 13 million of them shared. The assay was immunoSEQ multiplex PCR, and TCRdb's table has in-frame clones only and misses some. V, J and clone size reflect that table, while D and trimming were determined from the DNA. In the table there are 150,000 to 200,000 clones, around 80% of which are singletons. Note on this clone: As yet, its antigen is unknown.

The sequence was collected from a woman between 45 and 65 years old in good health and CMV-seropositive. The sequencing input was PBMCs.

CDR3 DNA sequence: TGTGCCAGCAGCTTATTGGGACAGGGTGGAGAAAAACTGTTTTTT. Its translation is CASSLLGQGGEKLFF. The chain employs TRBV7-2 and TRBJ1-4, with 9 bases lining up with TRBD1. V trimming: 2 bases; J trimming: 8 bases; junction bases outside the gene matches: 6. In germline, CDR1 is SGHTA, CDR2 FQGNSA. The CDR3 runs 15 residues.